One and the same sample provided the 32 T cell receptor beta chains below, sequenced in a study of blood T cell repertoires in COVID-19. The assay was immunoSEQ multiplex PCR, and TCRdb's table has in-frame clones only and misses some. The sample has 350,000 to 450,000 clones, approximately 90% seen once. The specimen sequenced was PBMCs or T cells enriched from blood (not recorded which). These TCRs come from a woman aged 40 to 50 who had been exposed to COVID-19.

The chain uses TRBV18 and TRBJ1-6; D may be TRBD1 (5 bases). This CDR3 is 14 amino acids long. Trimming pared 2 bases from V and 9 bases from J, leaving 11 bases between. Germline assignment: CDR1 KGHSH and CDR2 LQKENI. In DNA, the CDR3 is TGTGCCAGCTCACCAGTCGGGGGAGGTTCACCCCTCCACTTT. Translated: CASSPVGGGSPLHF.

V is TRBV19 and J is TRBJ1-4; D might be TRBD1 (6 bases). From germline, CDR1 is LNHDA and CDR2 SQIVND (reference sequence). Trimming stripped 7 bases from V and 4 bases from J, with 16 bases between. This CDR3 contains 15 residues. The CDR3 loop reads CASKNRDTDNEKLFF. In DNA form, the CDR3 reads TGTGCCAGTAAGAACAGGGACACCGATAATGAAAAACTGTTTTTT.

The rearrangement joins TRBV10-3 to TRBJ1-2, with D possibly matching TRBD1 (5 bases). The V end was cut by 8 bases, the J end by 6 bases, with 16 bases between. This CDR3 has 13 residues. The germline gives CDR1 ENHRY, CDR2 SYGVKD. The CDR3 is CAIRRGAEDGYTF. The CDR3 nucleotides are TGTGCCATCCGGAGGGGCGCAGAAGATGGCTACACCTTC.

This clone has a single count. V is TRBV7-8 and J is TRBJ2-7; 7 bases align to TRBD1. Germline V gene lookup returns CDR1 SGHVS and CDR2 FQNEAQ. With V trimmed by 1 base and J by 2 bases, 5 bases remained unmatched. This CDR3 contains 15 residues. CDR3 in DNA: TGTGCCAGCAGCTTAGGGCAGGGGGTACCCTACGAGCAGTACTTC. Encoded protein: CASSLGQGVPYEQYF.

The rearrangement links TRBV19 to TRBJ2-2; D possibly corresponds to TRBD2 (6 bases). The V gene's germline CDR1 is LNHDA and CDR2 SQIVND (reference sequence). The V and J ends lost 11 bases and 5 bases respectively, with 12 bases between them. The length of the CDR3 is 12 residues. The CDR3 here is CALAWGTGELFF. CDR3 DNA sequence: TGTGCCCTAGCGTGGGGTACCGGGGAGCTGTTTTTT.

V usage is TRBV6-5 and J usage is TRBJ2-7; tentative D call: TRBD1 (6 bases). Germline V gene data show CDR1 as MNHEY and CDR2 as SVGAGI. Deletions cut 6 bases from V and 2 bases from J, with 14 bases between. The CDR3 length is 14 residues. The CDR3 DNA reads TGTGCCAGCAGGGTCGGAGGACAGACCTACGAGCAGTACTTC. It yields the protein CASRVGGQTYEQYF.

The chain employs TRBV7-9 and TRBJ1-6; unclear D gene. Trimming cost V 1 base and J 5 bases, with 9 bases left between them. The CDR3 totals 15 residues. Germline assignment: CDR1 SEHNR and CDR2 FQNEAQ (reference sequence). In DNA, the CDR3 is TGTGCCAGCAGCTTAGGACTGAATAATAATTCACCCCTCCACTTT. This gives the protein CASSLGLNNNSPLHF. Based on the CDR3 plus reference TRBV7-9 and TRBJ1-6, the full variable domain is DTGVSQNPRHKITKRGQNVTFRCDPISEHNRLYWYRQTLGQGPEFLTYFQNEAQLEKSRLLSDRFSAERPKGSFSTLEIQRTEQGDSAMYLCASSLGLNNNSPLHFGNGTRLTVT.

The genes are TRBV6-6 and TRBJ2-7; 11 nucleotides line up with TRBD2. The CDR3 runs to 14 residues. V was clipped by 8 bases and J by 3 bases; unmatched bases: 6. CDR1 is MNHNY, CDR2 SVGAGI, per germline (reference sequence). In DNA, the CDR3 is TGTGCCAGCTCACCGGGACTAGCGGACTACGAGCAGTACTTC. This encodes CASSPGLADYEQYF.

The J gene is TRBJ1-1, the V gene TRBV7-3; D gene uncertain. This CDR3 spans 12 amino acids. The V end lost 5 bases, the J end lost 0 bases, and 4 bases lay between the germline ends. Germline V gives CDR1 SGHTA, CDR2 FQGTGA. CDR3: CASSPLNTEAFF. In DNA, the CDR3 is TGTGCCAGCAGCCCGTTGAACACTGAAGCTTTCTTT. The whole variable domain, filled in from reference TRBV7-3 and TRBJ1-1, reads GAGVSQTPSNKVTEKGKYVELRCDPISGHTALYWYRQSLGQGPEFLIYFQGTGAADDSGLPNDRFFAVRPEGSVSTLKIQRTERGDSAVYLCASSPLNTEAFFGQGTRLTVV.

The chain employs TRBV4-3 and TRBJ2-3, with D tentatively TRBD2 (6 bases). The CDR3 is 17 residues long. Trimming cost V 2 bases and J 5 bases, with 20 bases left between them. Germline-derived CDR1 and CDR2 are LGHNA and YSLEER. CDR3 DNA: TGCGCCAGCAGCCAAACCATCCGGACTACTTGGGGAGATACGCAGTATTTT. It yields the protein CASSQTIRTTWGDTQYF.

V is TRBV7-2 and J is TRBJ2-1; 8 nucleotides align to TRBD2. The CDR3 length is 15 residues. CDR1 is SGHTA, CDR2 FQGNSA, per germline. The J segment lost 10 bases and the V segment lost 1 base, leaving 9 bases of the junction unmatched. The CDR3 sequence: CASSLVINGRGEQFF. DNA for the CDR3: TGTGCCAGCAGCTTAGTTATTAACGGGAGGGGCGAGCAGTTCTTC.

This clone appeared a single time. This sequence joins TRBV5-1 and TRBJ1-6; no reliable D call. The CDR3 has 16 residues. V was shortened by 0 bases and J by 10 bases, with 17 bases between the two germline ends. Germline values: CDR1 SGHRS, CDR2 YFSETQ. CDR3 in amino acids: CASSLARAGEGSPLHF. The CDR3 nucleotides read TGCGCCAGCAGCTTGGCCCGAGCCGGGGAAGGGTCACCCCTCCACTTT.

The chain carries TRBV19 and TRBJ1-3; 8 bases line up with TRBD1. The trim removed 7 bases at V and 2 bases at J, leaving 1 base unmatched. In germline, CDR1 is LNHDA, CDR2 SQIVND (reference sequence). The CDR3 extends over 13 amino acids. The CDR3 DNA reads TGTGCCAGTAAACAGGGGGCTGGAAACACCATATATTTT. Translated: CASKQGAGNTIYF.

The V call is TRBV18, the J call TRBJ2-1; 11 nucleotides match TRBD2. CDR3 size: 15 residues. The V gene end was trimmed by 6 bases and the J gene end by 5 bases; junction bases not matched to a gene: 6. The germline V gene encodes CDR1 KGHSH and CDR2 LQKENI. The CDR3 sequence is CASSIAGGYDNEQFF. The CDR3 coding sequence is TGTGCCAGCTCTATAGCGGGAGGGTACGACAATGAGCAGTTCTTC.

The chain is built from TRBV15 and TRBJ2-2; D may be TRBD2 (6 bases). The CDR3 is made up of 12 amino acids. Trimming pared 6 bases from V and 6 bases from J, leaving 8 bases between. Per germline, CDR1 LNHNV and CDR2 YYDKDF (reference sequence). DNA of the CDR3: TGTGCCACCAGAACGGGGGCCGGGGAGCTGTTTTTT. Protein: CATRTGAGELFF.

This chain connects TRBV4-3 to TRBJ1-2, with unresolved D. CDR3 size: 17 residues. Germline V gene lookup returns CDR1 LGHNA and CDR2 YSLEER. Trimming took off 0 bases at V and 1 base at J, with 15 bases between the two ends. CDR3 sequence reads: CASSQESSGSFNYGYTF. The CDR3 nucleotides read TGCGCCAGCAGCCAAGAGTCATCAGGCTCCTTTAACTATGGCTACACCTTC.

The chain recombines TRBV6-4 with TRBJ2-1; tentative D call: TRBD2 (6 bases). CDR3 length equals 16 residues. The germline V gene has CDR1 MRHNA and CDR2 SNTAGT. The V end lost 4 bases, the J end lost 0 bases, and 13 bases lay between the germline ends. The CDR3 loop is CASSAASVSSYNEQFF. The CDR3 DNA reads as TGTGCCAGCAGTGCCGCTAGCGTTAGCTCCTACAATGAGCAGTTCTTC.

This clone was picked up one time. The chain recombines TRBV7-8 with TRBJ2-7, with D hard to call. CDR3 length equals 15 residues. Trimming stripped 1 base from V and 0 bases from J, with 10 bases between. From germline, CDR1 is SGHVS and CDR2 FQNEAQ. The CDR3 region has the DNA TGTGCCAGCAGCTTAGGGTTCTCTAGCTCCTACGAGCAGTACTTC. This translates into CASSLGFSSSYEQYF.

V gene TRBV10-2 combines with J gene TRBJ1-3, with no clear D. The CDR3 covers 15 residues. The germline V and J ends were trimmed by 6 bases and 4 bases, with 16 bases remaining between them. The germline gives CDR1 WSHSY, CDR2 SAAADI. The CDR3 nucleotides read TGCGCCAGCAGCCCAAAGGGAGTTGGGGGAAACACCATATATTTT. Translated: CASSPKGVGGNTIYF.

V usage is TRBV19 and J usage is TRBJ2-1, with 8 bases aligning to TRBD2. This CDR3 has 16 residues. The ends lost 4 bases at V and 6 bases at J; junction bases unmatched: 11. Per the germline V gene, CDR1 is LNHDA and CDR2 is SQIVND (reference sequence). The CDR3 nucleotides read TGTGCCAGTAGTAACCTTCTTGCGGGAGGAACCAATGAGCAGTTCTTC. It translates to CASSNLLAGGTNEQFF.

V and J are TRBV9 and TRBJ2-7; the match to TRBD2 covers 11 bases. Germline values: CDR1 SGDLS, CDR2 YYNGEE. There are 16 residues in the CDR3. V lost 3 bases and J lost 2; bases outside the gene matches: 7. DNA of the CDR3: TGTGCCAGCAGCGCGACCGGGACTAGCGGAACCTACGAGCAGTACTTC. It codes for CASSATGTSGTYEQYF.

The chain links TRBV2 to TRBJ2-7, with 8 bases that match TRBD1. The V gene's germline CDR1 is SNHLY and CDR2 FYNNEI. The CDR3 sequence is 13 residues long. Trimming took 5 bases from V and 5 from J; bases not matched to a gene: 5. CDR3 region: CASSTGGMNEQYF. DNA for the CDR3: TGTGCCAGCAGTACAGGGGGGATGAACGAGCAGTACTTC.

The CDR3 nucleotides are TGTGCCACGGAACGGGACAGGGGACTTGGCTACACCTTC. It specifies CATERDRGLGYTF. The V gene is TRBV19, the J gene TRBJ1-2, with 10 bases fitting TRBD1. Germline assignment: CDR1 LNHDA and CDR2 SQIVND (reference sequence). V dropped 10 bases and J dropped 7; count of bases not matched to a gene: 9. The CDR3 totals 13 residues.

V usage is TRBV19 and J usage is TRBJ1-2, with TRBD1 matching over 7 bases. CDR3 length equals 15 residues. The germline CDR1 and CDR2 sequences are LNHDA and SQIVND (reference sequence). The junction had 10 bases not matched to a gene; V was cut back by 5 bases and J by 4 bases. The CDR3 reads CASSRGQERIYGYTF. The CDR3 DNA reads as TGTGCCAGTAGTCGTGGACAGGAGCGGATCTATGGCTACACCTTC.

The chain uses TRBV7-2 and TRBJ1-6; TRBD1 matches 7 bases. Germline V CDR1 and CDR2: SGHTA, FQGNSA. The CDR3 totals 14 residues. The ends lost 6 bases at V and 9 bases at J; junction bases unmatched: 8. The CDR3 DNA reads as TGTGCCAGCAGTTCCGACAGGGCGGGTTCACCCCTCCACTTT. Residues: CASSSDRAGSPLHF.

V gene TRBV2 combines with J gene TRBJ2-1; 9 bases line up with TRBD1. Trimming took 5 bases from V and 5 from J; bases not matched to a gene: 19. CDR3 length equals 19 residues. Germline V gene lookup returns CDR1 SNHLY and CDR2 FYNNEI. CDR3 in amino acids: CASSLPGQGRFKQNNEQFF. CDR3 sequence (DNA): TGTGCCAGCAGTTTACCGGGACAGGGACGATTTAAACAGAACAATGAGCAGTTCTTC.

CDR3 loop: CASSGQGAANYGYTF. The CDR3 bases are TGTGCCAGCAGCGGACAGGGGGCGGCAAACTATGGCTACACCTTC. The gene calls are TRBV9 and TRBJ1-2; 10 nucleotides align to TRBD1. The trim removed 3 bases at V and 2 bases at J, leaving 4 bases unmatched. Germline values: CDR1 SGDLS, CDR2 YYNGEE. CDR3 length: 15 residues. Looking up the rest from reference TRBV9 and TRBJ1-2 gives the full variable domain: DSGVTQTPKHLITATGQRVTLRCSPRSGDLSVYWYQQSLDQGLQFLIQYYNGEERAKGNILERFSAQQFPDLHSELNLSSLELGDSALYFCASSGQGAANYGYTFGSGTRLTVV.

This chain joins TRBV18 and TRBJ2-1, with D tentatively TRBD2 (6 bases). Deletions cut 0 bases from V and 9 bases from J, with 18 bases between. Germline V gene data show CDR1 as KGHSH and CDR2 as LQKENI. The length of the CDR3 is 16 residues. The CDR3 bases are TGTGCCAGCTCACCACCGAACGCCGGAGGGTCCGGTGAGCAGTTCTTC. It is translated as CASSPPNAGGSGEQFF.

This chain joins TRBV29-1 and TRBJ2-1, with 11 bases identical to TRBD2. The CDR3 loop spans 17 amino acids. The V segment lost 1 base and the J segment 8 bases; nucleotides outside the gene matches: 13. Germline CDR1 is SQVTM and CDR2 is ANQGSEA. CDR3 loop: CSVEVVLAGASGDEQFF. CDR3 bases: TGCAGCGTTGAAGTTGTACTAGCGGGAGCGTCGGGGGATGAGCAGTTCTTC.

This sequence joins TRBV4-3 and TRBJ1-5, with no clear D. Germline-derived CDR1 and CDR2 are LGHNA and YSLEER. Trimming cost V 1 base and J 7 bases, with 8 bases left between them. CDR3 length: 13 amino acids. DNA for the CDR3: TGCGCCAGCAGCCAAGGGGGAGACCAGCCCCAGCATTTT. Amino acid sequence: CASSQGGDQPQHF.

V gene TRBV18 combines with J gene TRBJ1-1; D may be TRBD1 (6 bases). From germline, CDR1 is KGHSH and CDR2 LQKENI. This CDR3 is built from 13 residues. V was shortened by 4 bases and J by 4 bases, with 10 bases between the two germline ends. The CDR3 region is CASSLTGSTEAFF. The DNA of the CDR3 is TGTGCCAGCTCACTTACAGGGTCCACTGAAGCTTTCTTT. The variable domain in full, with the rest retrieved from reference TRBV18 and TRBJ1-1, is NAGVMQNPRHLVRRRGQEARLRCSPMKGHSHVYWYRQLPEEGLKFMVYLQKENIIDESGMPKERFSAEFPKEGPSILRIQQVVRGDSAAYFCASSLTGSTEAFFGQGTRLTVV.

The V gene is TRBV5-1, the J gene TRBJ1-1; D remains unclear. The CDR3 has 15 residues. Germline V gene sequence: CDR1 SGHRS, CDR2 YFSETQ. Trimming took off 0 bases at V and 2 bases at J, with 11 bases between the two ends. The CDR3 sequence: CASSLAGIRNTEAFF. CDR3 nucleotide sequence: TGCGCCAGCAGCTTGGCAGGTATAAGAAACACTGAAGCTTTCTTT.